Shown below are 23 T cell receptor beta chains from a single sample sequenced in a study of a mutant IDH1 vaccine in newly diagnosed glioma. These receptors' antigens are unknown. Time point given: week 35, safety follow-up. Doses consisted of 300 ug of mutant IDH1 20-mer peptide each, paired with topical imiquimod. Generated by immunoSEQ multiplex PCR, the TCRdb table keeps only in-frame clones and is missing some. The data contain some 54,000 clones, around four fifths of them singletons. Sequenced material: PBMCs, taken from a glioma patient whose treatment included an IDH1 peptide vaccine. All receptors come from a woman aged 18-29 years with glioma.

The chain uses TRBV6-6 and TRBJ2-5, with D perhaps TRBD1 (5 bases). This CDR3 is 15 amino acids long. Deletions cut 0 bases from V and 0 bases from J, with 8 bases between. Germline V gene sequence: CDR1 MNHNY, CDR2 SVGAGI (reference sequence). CDR3 DNA sequence: TGTGCCAGCAGTTACTCAAACAGGTACCAAGAGACCCAGTACTTC. Protein product: CASSYSNRYQETQYF.

This chain uses TRBV6-1 with TRBJ2-7; the match to TRBD1 covers 7 bases. The CDR3 runs 15 residues. Trimming at V came to 1 base and at J to 3 bases, leaving 6 bases not matched to a gene. The V gene's germline CDR1 is MNHNS and CDR2 SASEGT. CDR3 nucleotides: TGTGCCAGCAGTGAAGAGGAGGCAGGGGGCTACGAGCAGTACTTC. As protein: CASSEEEAGGYEQYF.

The V call is TRBV2, the J call TRBJ1-5; TRBD1 might be the D (5 bases). This CDR3 region has 14 residues. The V end was cut by 6 bases, the J end by 3 bases, with 12 bases between. Germline CDR1 and CDR2: SNHLY and FYNNEI. CDR3 nucleotides: TGTGCCAGCAGACTCAGACAGATCAATCAGCCCCAGCATTTT. It is translated as CASRLRQINQPQHF.

The chain carries TRBV5-6 and TRBJ1-3; D remains unclear. CDR1 is SGHDT and CDR2 is YYEEEE in the germline V gene. V dropped 0 bases and J dropped 1 base, with 2 bases sitting between them. The CDR3 has 13 amino acids. CDR3 protein: CASSLGSGNTIYF. CDR3 in DNA: TGTGCCAGCAGCTTGGGGTCTGGAAACACCATATATTTT.

The J gene is TRBJ1-2, the V gene TRBV7-8, with D maybe TRBD1 (6 bases). CDR3 length: 15 residues. The germline V gene encodes CDR1 SGHVS and CDR2 FQNEAQ. Trimming took 5 bases from V and 8 from J, leaving 21 bases between them. CDR3 nucleotides: TGTGCCAGCAGCCAAACCCAAACAGGGTCCAGCGGCTACACCTTC. Translated: CASSQTQTGSSGYTF.

J is TRBJ2-7 and V is TRBV6-1; 7 nucleotides agree with TRBD2. In germline, CDR1 is MNHNS, CDR2 SASEGT. The CDR3 covers 12 residues. After removal of 8 bases from V and 2 bases from J, the junction contained 3 bases not matched to a gene. CDR3 region: CASFSGTYEQYF. In nucleotides, the CDR3 is TGTGCCAGCTTCAGCGGGACCTACGAGCAGTACTTC.

The chain carries TRBV4-1 and TRBJ2-7, with 11 bases identical to TRBD2. Losses at the gene ends were 3 bases for V and 2 bases for J; bases not matched to a gene: 3. CDR1 is MGHRA and CDR2 is YSYEKL in the germline V gene. This CDR3 spans 15 amino acids. This CDR3 reads CASSQTSGAPYEQYF. CDR3 DNA sequence: TGCGCCAGCAGCCAGACTAGCGGGGCCCCCTACGAGCAGTACTTC.

This chain connects TRBV27 to TRBJ1-2, with D perhaps matching TRBD1 (6 bases). The CDR3 has 13 amino acids. Germline values: CDR1 MNHEY, CDR2 SMNVEV (reference sequence). V was trimmed by 5 bases and J by 4 bases, leaving 11 bases between them. The CDR3 reads CASSQGQLYGYTF. Written as DNA, the CDR3 is TGTGCCAGCAGTCAAGGACAGCTCTATGGCTACACCTTC.

In this sample, this clone turned up once. This chain joins TRBV25-1 and TRBJ2-5; 7 bases fit TRBD2. V lost 2 bases and J lost 5; bases outside the gene matches: 14. CDR3 length: 17 amino acids. Germline assignment: CDR1 MGHDK and CDR2 SYGVNS. The CDR3 DNA is TGTGCCAGCAGTGAAAGTCAAGGGAGGGAAGCACGGGAGACCCAGTACTTC. This codes for CASSESQGREARETQYF. The variable domain in full, with the rest retrieved from reference TRBV25-1 and TRBJ2-5, is EADIYQTPRYLVIGTGKKITLECSQTMGHDKMYWYQQDPGMELHLIHYSYGVNSTEKGDLSSESTVSRIRTEHFPLTLESARPSHTSQYLCASSESQGREARETQYFGPGTRLLVL.

The V call is TRBV12-5, the J call TRBJ1-6; D remains unclear. Per germline, CDR1 LGHNT and CDR2 FRNRAP. The CDR3 length is 13 residues. The V and J ends lost 0 bases and 10 bases respectively, with 7 bases between them. The CDR3 here is CASGLVRESPLHF. CDR3 coding DNA: TGTGCTAGTGGTTTGGTACGTGAGTCACCCCTCCACTTT.

This chain joins TRBV5-4 and TRBJ2-1; TRBD1 matches 8 bases. The CDR3 totals 13 residues. Germline V lookup: CDR1 SGHNT, CDR2 YYREEE (reference sequence). V lost 5 bases, J lost 7 bases, and 5 bases stayed unmatched. This CDR3 is CASSYRQGNEQFF. The CDR3 coding sequence is TGTGCCAGCAGTTATAGACAGGGGAATGAGCAGTTCTTC.

The chain recombines TRBV11-2 with TRBJ1-2, with 8 bases identical to TRBD1. The CDR3 spans 16 residues. Germline-derived CDR1 and CDR2 are SGHAT and FQNNGV. J gave up 2 bases and V 1 base, and 6 bases lay outside the gene matches. The CDR3 protein is CASSLALNRGNYGYTF. CDR3 nucleotides: TGTGCCAGCAGCTTAGCCTTGAACAGGGGGAACTATGGCTACACCTTC.

The chain is built from TRBV5-7 and TRBJ1-1; D remains ambiguous. TRBV5-7 is designated an ORF whose function remains uncertain. The CDR3 is 13 amino acids. Deletions cut 4 bases from V and 6 bases from J, with 13 bases between. The CDR3: CASSGGRVAEAFF. The CDR3, as DNA: TGTGCCAGCAGCGGCGGAAGAGTCGCTGAAGCTTTCTTT.

CDR3 nucleotides: TGTGCCAGCAGTGACGGAAGGCGCTATGGCTACACCTTC. Its translation is CASSDGRRYGYTF. J is TRBJ1-2 and V is TRBV6-4, with D hard to call. Trimming shortened V by 2 bases and J by 4 bases, and 8 bases separated the two germline ends. This CDR3 is built from 13 residues. Germline V gene lookup returns CDR1 MRHNA and CDR2 SNTAGT.

The rearrangement links TRBV5-6 to TRBJ1-2, with 11 bases identical to TRBD1. After removal of 4 bases from V and 5 bases from J, the junction contained 13 bases not matched to a gene. The CDR3 spans 17 residues. Germline CDR1 and CDR2: SGHDT and YYEEEE. In nucleotides, the CDR3 is TGTGCCAGCAGCCTCGGGACAGGGGGAACTGGGGAGTATGGCTACACCTTC. It codes for CASSLGTGGTGEYGYTF.

A single count supports this clone. Here the CDR3 reads CASISPAGIYGYTF. The CDR3, as DNA: TGTGCCAGTATCTCCCCGGCAGGAATTTATGGCTACACCTTC. The chain has TRBV19 and TRBJ1-2; D is ambiguous. Germline V gives CDR1 LNHDA, CDR2 SQIVND (reference sequence). Trimming pared 7 bases from V and 5 bases from J, leaving 17 bases between. CDR3 length equals 14 residues.

This sequence joins TRBV15 and TRBJ2-3, with D unclear. The length of the CDR3 is 15 residues. V lost 4 bases, J lost 2 bases, and 13 bases lay in between. The germline gives CDR1 LNHNV, CDR2 YYDKDF (reference sequence). CDR3 nucleotide sequence: TGTGCCACCAGCACTCCGTACGAAGCCACAGATACGCAGTATTTT. This translates into CATSTPYEATDTQYF.

The chain combines TRBV19 with TRBJ2-3; 7 nucleotides agree with TRBD1. J lost 2 bases, V lost 6 bases, and 14 bases had no gene match. CDR1 and CDR2 from the germline V gene are LNHDA and SQIVND (reference sequence). The CDR3 totals 17 residues. The CDR3 bases are TGTGCCAGTAGCCCAAACGACAGGGTTCTCCTCACAGATACGCAGTATTTT. Residues: CASSPNDRVLLTDTQYF.

The chain carries TRBV5-1 and TRBJ1-4, with a tentative D call TRBD1 (6 bases). Looked up from germline, CDR1 is SGHRS and CDR2 is YFSETQ. The CDR3 sequence is 14 residues long. The V end was cut by 4 bases, the J end by 5 bases, with 12 bases between. This CDR3 reads CASSMTGANEKLFF. The CDR3 DNA follows: TGCGCCAGCAGCATGACAGGAGCGAATGAAAAACTGTTTTTT. The entire variable domain, with the rest obtained from reference TRBV5-1 and TRBJ1-4, is as follows: KAGVTQTPRYLIKTRGQQVTLSCSPISGHRSVSWYQQTPGQGLQFLFEYFSETQRNKGNFPGRFSGRQFSNSRSEMNVSTLELGDSALYLCASSMTGANEKLFFGSGTQLSVL.

V usage is TRBV2 and J usage is TRBJ2-2, with a weak D call TRBD2 (5 bases). Trimming pared 3 bases from V and 8 bases from J, leaving 10 bases between. The CDR3 consists of 13 residues. The germline V gene has CDR1 SNHLY and CDR2 FYNNEI. CDR3 loop: CASSDRGRGELFF. For the CDR3, the DNA is TGTGCCAGCAGTGACCGGGGTCGGGGGGAGCTGTTTTTT.

This chain joins TRBV19 and TRBJ1-5, with 8 bases matching TRBD1. V shed 5 bases, J shed 2 bases, and the junction held 8 bases outside the gene matches. The CDR3 has 16 residues. Germline V lookup: CDR1 LNHDA, CDR2 SQIVND (reference sequence). In DNA, the CDR3 is TGTGCCAGTAGTCTCAGGGGGCGGAGGGGCAATCAGCCCCAGCATTTT. This translates into CASSLRGRRGNQPQHF.

The chain couples TRBV7-6 to TRBJ2-7, with D maybe TRBD2 (5 bases). The CDR3 length is 12 residues. The germline CDR1 and CDR2 sequences are SGHVS and FNYEAQ. Between the trimmed V and J ends, which lost 4 bases and 5 bases, there was a span of 9 bases. The CDR3 region is CASSSRVNEQYF. CDR3 nucleotides: TGTGCCAGCAGCTCGCGGGTCAACGAGCAGTACTTC.

V gene TRBV6-1 combines with J gene TRBJ2-1; D possibly corresponds to TRBD2 (6 bases). CDR3 length: 16 amino acids. The germline gives CDR1 MNHNS, CDR2 SASEGT. With 2 bases removed from V and 8 bases from J, the gap between germline ends came to 19 bases. The CDR3, as DNA: TGTGCCAGCAGTGAATATGCAGCGGGCCTTTACCATGAGCAGTTCTTC. This encodes CASSEYAAGLYHEQFF.